A single sample gave rise to the 12 T cell receptor beta chains below, sequenced in a study of cytomegalovirus exposure and HLA in healthy donors. The PCR was carried out with 60 Vbeta primers and 13 Jbeta primers. Assay: immunoSEQ multiplex PCR; the TCRdb copy retains only in-frame clones and omits some. This table has about 150,000 clones, roughly two thirds appearing once. The specimen was PBMCs. The receptor set was obtained from a male donor in good health and CMV-seronegative.

There are a few counts of this clone. V and J are TRBV2 and TRBJ2-1; 11 positions match TRBD2. The CDR3 has 14 amino acids. Germline V gene data show CDR1 as SNHLY and CDR2 as FYNNEI. After removal of 9 bases from V and 8 bases from J, the junction contained 9 bases not matched to a gene. The CDR3 DNA sequence: TGTGCCAGTGTTCTAGCGGGGGGTAGTGATGAGCAGTTCTTC. Its translation is CASVLAGGSDEQFF.

The chain has TRBV7-8 and TRBJ2-3; 14 positions match TRBD2. The trim removed 6 bases at V and 0 bases at J, leaving 11 bases unmatched. The CDR3 extends over 19 amino acids. The germline V gene has CDR1 SGHVS and CDR2 FQNEAQ. The CDR3 region is CASSRRRTSGGMSTDTQYF. The DNA for the CDR3 is TGTGCCAGCAGTCGAAGAAGGACTAGCGGGGGGATGAGCACAGATACGCAGTATTTT.

The chain carries TRBV5-1 and TRBJ2-7; 9 bases map to TRBD1. There are 16 residues in the CDR3. Germline V gene data show CDR1 as SGHRS and CDR2 as YFSETQ. The V segment lost 6 bases and the J segment 3 bases; nucleotides outside the gene matches: 13. DNA for the CDR3: TGCGCCAGCAAGGATCAGGGAGGGACAGGGCGCTACGAGCAGTACTTC. As protein: CASKDQGGTGRYEQYF.

The chain employs TRBV2 and TRBJ1-6; D uncertain. V dropped 3 bases and J dropped 10 bases, with 16 bases sitting between them. Germline loops: CDR1 SNHLY, CDR2 FYNNEI. This CDR3 has 15 amino acids. The CDR3 DNA is TGTGCCAGCAGTGATGTTGAGGGTTCGAACTCACCCCTCCACTTT. Protein product: CASSDVEGSNSPLHF.

V gene TRBV9 combines with J gene TRBJ2-1; 13 nucleotides line up with TRBD2. This CDR3 region has 15 residues. V lost 5 bases and J lost 8; bases outside the gene matches: 7. The germline V gene encodes CDR1 SGDLS and CDR2 YYNGEE. The chain's CDR3 is CASSGGLAGIDEQFF. The CDR3 coding sequence is TGTGCCAGCAGTGGGGGACTAGCGGGGATCGATGAGCAGTTCTTC.

This clone was seen more than once but under ten times. The chain is built from TRBV18 and TRBJ2-2, with TRBD1 matching 8 bases. CDR1 and CDR2 from the germline V gene are KGHSH and LQKENI. After removal of 2 bases from V and 4 bases from J, the junction contained 3 bases not matched to a gene. The CDR3 contains 15 residues. The CDR3 nucleotides are TGTGCCAGCTCACCAAGGGACAGGACCACCGGGGAGCTGTTTTTT. It specifies CASSPRDRTTGELFF.

V is TRBV19 and J is TRBJ2-3; 11 bases line up with TRBD2. Trimming took 10 bases from V and 3 from J; bases not matched to a gene: 3. Germline CDR1 and CDR2: LNHDA and SQIVND (reference sequence). This CDR3 has 13 residues. The CDR3 DNA sequence: TGTGCCACCAGACTAGCGGGGACAGATACGCAGTATTTT. Translation gives CATRLAGTDTQYF.

The chain combines TRBV5-5 with TRBJ1-3, with D hard to call. The CDR3 runs 14 residues. V gave up 2 bases and J gave up 0 bases, with 6 bases separating them. CDR1 SGHKS and CDR2 YYEKEE come from the germline V gene (reference sequence). The DNA for the CDR3 is TGTGCCAGCAGCTTAGGAGTCTCTGGAAACACCATATATTTT. It codes for CASSLGVSGNTIYF. Drawing the rest from reference TRBV5-5 and TRBJ1-3, the complete variable domain is DAGVTQSPTHLIKTRGQQVTLRCSPISGHKSVSWYQQVLGQGPQFIFQYYEKEERGRGNFPDRFSARQFPNYSSELNVNALLLGDSALYLCASSLGVSGNTIYFGEGSWLTVV.

This clone has a handful of counts. J is TRBJ2-7 and V is TRBV7-9; 12 bases match TRBD1. The CDR3 has 16 residues. In germline, CDR1 is SEHNR, CDR2 FQNEAQ (reference sequence). V gave up 5 bases and J gave up 6 bases; unmatched junction bases: 11. CDR3 loop: CASSPYWGQGAGEQYF. Written as DNA, the CDR3 is TGTGCCAGCAGCCCATACTGGGGACAGGGGGCAGGCGAGCAGTACTTC.

The gene calls are TRBV5-4 and TRBJ1-1; 7 bases are shared with TRBD1. Trimming took 5 bases from V and 5 from J; bases not matched to a gene: 6. The CDR3 runs to 13 residues. Germline V gene sequence: CDR1 SGHNT, CDR2 YYREEE (reference sequence). DNA of the CDR3: TGTGCCAGCAGAGAACAACAGGGGACTGAAGCTTTCTTT. Amino acid sequence: CASREQQGTEAFF.

The V gene is TRBV27, the J gene TRBJ2-7; D remains unclear. Germline V lookup: CDR1 MNHEY, CDR2 SMNVEV (reference sequence). Trimming removed 8 bases from V and 3 bases from J, with 20 bases in between. This CDR3 has 15 amino acids. In DNA form, the CDR3 reads TGTGCCAGCGGCGAGTCGGGTCCGCCAAGCTACGAGCAGTACTTC. This encodes CASGESGPPSYEQYF.

On this clone: At one of its ends the junction is not consistent with the germline gene, which may arise from a read error. CDR3 in DNA: TGTGCCACCAGCTTAACAGGGGGCTATGGCTACCCCTTC. The encoded protein is CATSLTGGYGYPF. The J gene is TRBJ1-2, the V gene TRBV15; 9 bases agree with TRBD1. Germline-derived CDR1 and CDR2 are LNHNV and YYDKDF (reference sequence). This CDR3 contains 13 residues.